This T cell receptor (beta chain) emerged from a study of shared clonotypes between healthy human individuals. Germline-derived CDR1 and CDR2 are MNHNS and SASEGT. Losses at the gene ends were 5 bases for V and 6 bases for J; bases not matched to a gene: 13. The CDR3 extends over 15 amino acids. Only in-frame clones appear in the TCRdb table, and some are missing; sequencing was by immunoSEQ multiplex PCR. This table has over a million clones, about 70% appearing once. The sample was memory CD4+ T cells sorted from blood. Subset specified: CD45RA-negative fraction. The chain is built from TRBV6-1 and TRBJ2-7; the match to TRBD1 covers 7 bases. This sequence was found in a man aged 18 to 29 in good health. This CDR3 reads CASSLLTRGRAEQYF. For the CDR3, the DNA is TGTGCCAGCAGTCTCCTGACAAGGGGGCGCGCCGAGCAGTACTTC.